Each of the 30 T cell receptor beta chains below was sequenced from the same sample in a study of beta chain features in type 1 diabetes. Expressed TCRB transcripts got sequenced, as all isolated RNA was reverse transcribed. Profiled with immunoSEQ multiplex PCR; TCRdb holds only in-frame clones, not every one. The table has 360,000 or so clones, around a fifth seen once. The sequenced sample consisted of naive CD4+ T cells from blood. The source is a young woman in good health.

This clone was observed a few times. V usage is TRBV29-1 and J usage is TRBJ1-5, with unresolved D. Germline V CDR1 and CDR2: SQVTM, ANQGSEA. The CDR3 has 13 amino acids. The V end lost 6 bases, the J end lost 4 bases, and 13 bases lay between the germline ends. CDR3 amino acids: CSVREERNQPQHF. The CDR3 DNA reads TGCAGCGTGAGGGAGGAGAGAAATCAGCCCCAGCATTTT.

The chain couples TRBV30 to TRBJ1-2; 8 nucleotides match TRBD1. Germline values: CDR1 GTSNPN, CDR2 SVGIG (reference sequence). V lost 5 bases to trimming and J lost 8 bases; unmatched junction nucleotides: 1. The CDR3 runs 10 residues. In DNA form, the CDR3 reads TGTGCCTGGGGGACAGGCGGCTACACCTTC. Translated, it gives CAWGTGGYTF. Full variable domain (rest looked up from reference TRBV30 and TRBJ1-2): SQTIHQWPATLVQPVGSPLSLECTVEGTSNPNLYWYRQAAGRGLQLLFYSVGIGQISSEVPQNLSASRPQDRQFILSSKKLLLSDSGFYLCAWGTGGYTFGSGTRLTVV.

The rearrangement links TRBV5-1 to TRBJ1-2; D remains unclear. The CDR3 has 15 residues. Per germline, CDR1 SGHRS and CDR2 YFSETQ. Trimming removed 0 bases at V and 4 bases at J, with 13 bases between. CDR3 in amino acids: CASSLDPGEGYGYTF. Here the CDR3 DNA reads TGCGCCAGCAGCTTGGACCCTGGAGAGGGCTATGGCTACACCTTC.

This clone was observed a few times. The chain recombines TRBV5-4 with TRBJ1-2; D perhaps matches TRBD1 (5 bases). The V end lost 4 bases, the J end lost 8 bases, and 12 bases lay between the germline ends. This CDR3 region has 12 residues. Germline CDR1 and CDR2: SGHNT and YYREEE (reference sequence). Here the CDR3 DNA reads TGTGCCAGCAGCCAAGGGACTGTAGGCTACACCTTC. Protein product: CASSQGTVGYTF.

V is TRBV9 and J is TRBJ1-1; D perhaps matches TRBD1 (5 bases). With 3 bases removed from V and 3 bases from J, the gap between germline ends came to 9 bases. The CDR3 has 13 residues. CDR1 and CDR2 (germline): SGDLS, YYNGEE. CDR3 sequence reads: CASSATVYTEAFF. For the CDR3, the DNA is TGTGCCAGCAGCGCGACAGTCTACACTGAAGCTTTCTTT.

The chain uses TRBV28 and TRBJ1-5; maybe TRBD1 (6 bases). Germline V gene lookup returns CDR1 MDHEN and CDR2 SYDVKM. This CDR3 region has 14 residues. V was trimmed by 8 bases and J by 4 bases, leaving 15 bases between them. In DNA form, the CDR3 reads TGTGCCAGCGACGGACAGCGGAGGAATCAGCCCCAGCATTTT. This translates into CASDGQRRNQPQHF. Full variable domain (missing parts from reference TRBV28 and TRBJ1-5): DVKVTQSSRYLVKRTGEKVFLECVQDMDHENMFWYRQDPGLGLRLIYFSYDVKMKEKGDIPEGYSVSREKKERFSLILESASTNQTSMYLCASDGQRRNQPQHFGDGTRLSIL.

This clone has only a few counts. The rearrangement joins TRBV30 to TRBJ1-5; D uncertain. CDR3 length: 13 amino acids. The V end lost 0 bases, the J end lost 6 bases, and 9 bases lay between the germline ends. Germline V CDR1 and CDR2: GTSNPN, SVGIG (reference sequence). In DNA form, the CDR3 reads TGTGCCTGGAGTGTACACAGCGGTCAGCCCCAGCATTTT. Translated: CAWSVHSGQPQHF.

The chain employs TRBV12-5 and TRBJ1-2; D is ambiguous. V dropped 4 bases and J dropped 4 bases, with 10 bases sitting between them. Germline-derived CDR1 and CDR2 are LGHNT and FRNRAP. CDR3 length equals 13 residues. The CDR3, as DNA: TGTGCTAGTGGTTGGCGGGGTATCTATGGCTACACCTTC. Amino acids: CASGWRGIYGYTF. The full variable domain, in which reference TRBV12-5 and TRBJ1-2 provide the parts outside the CDR3, is DARVTQTPRHKVTEMGQEVTMRCQPILGHNTVFWYRQTMMQGLELLAYFRNRAPLDDSGMPKDRFSAEMPDATLATLKIQPSEPRDSAVYFCASGWRGIYGYTFGSGTRLTVV.

This clone was picked up a small number of times. The chain joins TRBV5-1 to TRBJ2-4; no clear D. The CDR3 is 16 amino acids. From germline, CDR1 is SGHRS and CDR2 YFSETQ. V shed 0 bases and J shed 1 base, with 11 bases lying between them. CDR3 nucleotide sequence: TGCGCCAGCAGCTTGGTAGTTCAACCGGCCAAAAACATTCAGTACTTC. This gives the protein CASSLVVQPAKNIQYF.

A few counts support this clone. The chain employs TRBV6-6 and TRBJ1-2; tentatively, D is TRBD1 (5 bases). CDR3 length: 11 amino acids. V shed 11 bases and J shed 3 bases, with 10 bases lying between them. Germline-derived CDR1 and CDR2 are MNHNY and SVGAGI (reference sequence). In DNA, the CDR3 is TGTGCCGGTAAAGGGGACTATGGCTACACCTTC. Its translation: CAGKGDYGYTF.

The rearrangement links TRBV10-2 to TRBJ2-7, with 9 bases matching TRBD2. Germline CDR1 reads WSHSY; CDR2 reads SAAADI. The trim removed 2 bases at V and 5 bases at J, leaving 4 bases unmatched. CDR3 size: 14 residues. CDR3 DNA: TGCGCCAGCAGTGAGGAGCGGGGGGAAAACGAGCAGTACTTC. Translated: CASSEERGENEQYF.

This chain uses TRBV10-3 with TRBJ2-5; 9 bases are shared with TRBD1. Germline loops: CDR1 ENHRY, CDR2 SYGVKD. This CDR3 contains 15 residues. V lost 3 bases to trimming and J lost 4 bases; unmatched junction nucleotides: 6. CDR3 in amino acids: CAISEGTGPTETQYF. The CDR3, as DNA: TGTGCCATCAGTGAAGGGACAGGGCCTACAGAGACCCAGTACTTC.

The chain uses TRBV13 and TRBJ1-2; D unclear. Germline values: CDR1 PRHDT, CDR2 FYEKMQ (reference sequence). V gave up 1 base and J gave up 5 bases, with 14 bases separating them. This CDR3 spans 15 amino acids. DNA for the CDR3: TGTGCCAGCAGCTTAGCTCGTGGGCTTAGGTATGGCTACACCTTC. It specifies CASSLARGLRYGYTF.

The chain links TRBV12-5 to TRBJ1-2; 11 positions agree with TRBD1. The CDR3 covers 14 residues. Germline values: CDR1 LGHNT, CDR2 FRNRAP. V trimming: 6 bases; J trimming: 3 bases; junction bases outside the gene matches: 3. The CDR3 sequence: CASGTGQGDYGYTF. CDR3 nucleotide sequence: TGTGCTAGTGGAACGGGACAGGGGGACTATGGCTACACCTTC.

This clone came up once. CDR3 coding DNA: TGTGCCAGCAGCCAAGATAGCGGGGGTCACAATGAGCAGTTCTTC. This sequence encodes CASSQDSGGHNEQFF. V and J are TRBV14 and TRBJ2-1; TRBD2 agrees at 9 bases. The J segment lost 5 bases and the V segment lost 0 bases, leaving 2 bases of the junction unmatched. This CDR3 contains 15 residues. Germline V gene lookup returns CDR1 SGHDN and CDR2 FVKESK.

The chain joins TRBV7-6 to TRBJ1-1; D remains ambiguous. Trimming took 5 bases from V and 5 from J, leaving 12 bases between them. The germline V gene encodes CDR1 SGHVS and CDR2 FNYEAQ. This CDR3 spans 13 amino acids. This chain's CDR3 is CASSVPGLTEAFF. DNA of the CDR3: TGTGCCAGCAGCGTTCCGGGGTTAACTGAAGCTTTCTTT.

This clone was seen more than once but under ten times. The chain carries TRBV11-2 and TRBJ2-1; D remains unclear. Germline V lookup: CDR1 SGHAT, CDR2 FQNNGV. Trimming removed 5 bases from V and 8 bases from J, with 10 bases in between. The CDR3 runs 12 residues. The CDR3 region is CASSRSQYEQFF. CDR3 coding DNA: TGTGCCAGCAGCCGTTCACAGTATGAGCAGTTCTTC.

The J gene is TRBJ2-5, the V gene TRBV5-4, with 7 bases that match TRBD2. V was pared by 5 bases and J by 3 bases, with 16 bases of the junction left unmatched. CDR1 and CDR2 from the germline V gene are SGHNT and YYREEE (reference sequence). The CDR3 length is 17 residues. CDR3 amino acids: CASRTTREYGTKETQYF. In nucleotides, the CDR3 is TGTGCCAGCAGGACCACGCGGGAATACGGGACTAAAGAGACCCAGTACTTC.

The V call is TRBV5-1, the J call TRBJ2-3, with a weak D call TRBD2 (5 bases). The CDR3 consists of 14 residues. Trimming left V 4 bases short and J 6 bases short, with 15 bases between. In germline, CDR1 is SGHRS, CDR2 YFSETQ. CDR3: CASSVTIIADTQYF. CDR3 nucleotide sequence: TGCGCCAGCAGCGTGACTATCATCGCCGATACGCAGTATTTT.

This chain uses TRBV4-1 with TRBJ2-2, with 10 bases lining up with TRBD2. J lost 5 bases, V lost 4 bases, and 13 bases had no gene match. CDR1 and CDR2 from the germline V gene are MGHRA and YSYEKL. CDR3 size: 18 residues. In nucleotides, the CDR3 is TGCGCCAGCAGCCGGCGGGAAGCGGGAGGGCCTGAGACCGGGGAGCTGTTTTTT. This encodes CASSRREAGGPETGELFF.

This clone has just a few counts. The rearrangement joins TRBV9 to TRBJ2-2, with 9 bases that match TRBD2. The CDR3 loop spans 20 amino acids. V was clipped by 0 bases and J by 5 bases; unmatched bases: 17. From germline, CDR1 is SGDLS and CDR2 YYNGEE. The CDR3 DNA follows: TGTGCCAGCAGCGTAGCTAAAGTTCGCGGGAGGGCCGAACGAACCGGGGAGCTGTTTTTT. Protein sequence: CASSVAKVRGRAERTGELFF.

This clone was counted only a few times. The rearrangement links TRBV14 to TRBJ2-7, with a tentative D call TRBD1 (6 bases). Germline V lookup: CDR1 SGHDN, CDR2 FVKESK. There are 11 residues in the CDR3. The germline V and J ends were trimmed by 3 bases and 11 bases, with 11 bases remaining between them. CDR3: CASSHYREKYF. CDR3 nucleotide sequence: TGTGCCAGCAGCCACTACAGGGAAAAGTACTTC.

A few counts support this clone. The J gene is TRBJ1-5, the V gene TRBV18, with D unclear. V was shortened by 6 bases and J by 0 bases, with 15 bases between the two germline ends. Germline V gives CDR1 KGHSH, CDR2 LQKENI. The CDR3 runs to 16 residues. In DNA, the CDR3 is TGTGCCAGCTCCTTCAGACGGACTTATAGCAATCAGCCCCAGCATTTT. Translating gives CASSFRRTYSNQPQHF.

In its sample, this clone was seen a few times. Its ends do not fully match the called genes, so a read error is possible. The V call is TRBV6-1, the J call TRBJ1-2, with 7 bases fitting TRBD1. The CDR3 consists of 13 residues. The V gene's germline CDR1 is MNHNS and CDR2 SASEGT. CDR3 sequence: CASREGGDDGYTF. As DNA, the CDR3 is TGTGCCAGCAGGGAAGGGGGCGATGATGGCTACACCTTC.

This clone was counted a few times. The V gene is TRBV30, the J gene TRBJ2-1; D is perhaps TRBD2 (5 bases). The CDR3 loop spans 15 amino acids. The germline V gene encodes CDR1 GTSNPN and CDR2 SVGIG (reference sequence). V was pared by 2 bases and J by 9 bases, with 20 bases between. The CDR3 DNA follows: TGTGCCTGGAGTCCAGCGGCCGTTGCTACGGGTGAGCAGTTCTTC. Residues: CAWSPAAVATGEQFF.

The table lists this clone with a few counts. Here the CDR3 reads CASSLARNEQFF. CDR3 nucleotide sequence: TGTGCCAGCAGCTTGGCCCGGAATGAGCAGTTCTTC. This chain links TRBV5-6 with TRBJ2-1; D gene uncertain. The germline V and J ends were trimmed by 0 bases and 7 bases, with 5 bases remaining between them. The germline V gene has CDR1 SGHDT and CDR2 YYEEEE. The CDR3 sequence is 12 residues long. Together with reference TRBV5-6 and TRBJ2-1, the CDR3 gives the full variable domain: DAGVTQSPTHLIKTRGQQVTLRCSPKSGHDTVSWYQQALGQGPQFIFQYYEEEERQRGNFPDRFSGHQFPNYSSELNVNALLLGDSALYLCASSLARNEQFFGPGTRLTVL.

The chain employs TRBV28 and TRBJ2-7, with a weak D call TRBD1 (5 bases). The length of the CDR3 is 12 residues. Germline V CDR1 and CDR2: MDHEN, SYDVKM. The V end was cut by 5 bases, the J end by 5 bases, with 10 bases between. The CDR3 protein is CASSPQDNEQYF. DNA of the CDR3: TGTGCCAGCAGTCCCCAGGACAACGAGCAGTACTTC.

The chain uses TRBV30 and TRBJ2-3, with 9 nucleotides matching TRBD2. Germline CDR1 GTSNPN, CDR2 SVGIG (reference sequence). This CDR3 is 15 amino acids long. V lost 2 bases and J lost 2; bases outside the gene matches: 5. CDR3 amino acids: CAWSRIAGATDTQYF. The CDR3 bases are TGTGCCTGGAGTCGAATAGCGGGGGCCACAGATACGCAGTATTTT.

This chain uses TRBV7-8 with TRBJ2-3; tentative D call: TRBD2 (6 bases). The CDR3 loop spans 17 amino acids. From germline, CDR1 is SGHVS and CDR2 FQNEAQ. Trimming removed 5 bases at V and 5 bases at J, with 23 bases between. CDR3 residues: CASSLRLLARSGDTQYF. CDR3 DNA: TGTGCCAGCAGCCTAAGACTGCTAGCGCGTTCGGGAGATACGCAGTATTTT.

The V call is TRBV25-1, the J call TRBJ1-1, with 10 bases aligning to TRBD1. Germline lookup yields CDR1 MGHDK and CDR2 SYGVNS. The length of the CDR3 is 14 residues. The V gene end was trimmed by 8 bases and the J gene end by 5 bases; junction bases not matched to a gene: 8. CDR3: CASRGQGGGTEAFF. The CDR3 bases are TGTGCCAGCCGAGGACAGGGGGGTGGGACTGAAGCTTTCTTT.